The 16 T cell receptor beta chains listed next were all sequenced from one sample in a study of blood T cell repertoires in COVID-19. Here immunoSEQ multiplex PCR was the method, and the copy in TCRdb shows in-frame clones only, minus some. The sample includes some 260,000 clones, over 80% seen only once; the top ten take roughly 10%. Sequenced input: peripheral blood. Receptor source: a woman aged 70-85 years with COVID-19, enrolled during active disease.

This chain joins TRBV5-1 and TRBJ2-5; D possibly corresponds to TRBD1 (6 bases). This CDR3 has 16 residues. Trimming stripped 7 bases from V and 5 bases from J, with 24 bases between. Per germline, CDR1 SGHRS and CDR2 YFSETQ. CDR3 amino acids: CASRLGGVGGIETQYF. CDR3 bases: TGCGCCAGCCGTCTTGGGGGAGTAGGGGGAATCGAGACCCAGTACTTC.

This clone was picked up one time. The V call is TRBV6-5, the J call TRBJ2-2; 11 bases are a match to TRBD1. The germline V gene encodes CDR1 MNHEY and CDR2 SVGAGI. The V gene end was trimmed by 5 bases and the J gene end by 6 bases; junction bases not matched to a gene: 5. The CDR3 is made up of 15 amino acids. Here the CDR3 reads CASSRTGGESGELFF. CDR3 coding DNA: TGTGCCAGCAGTAGGACAGGGGGCGAGTCCGGGGAGCTGTTTTTT.

This chain connects TRBV28 to TRBJ2-1; 12 nucleotides match TRBD1. The CDR3 consists of 16 residues. Germline CDR1 and CDR2: MDHEN and SYDVKM. V lost 4 bases to trimming and J lost 6 bases; unmatched junction nucleotides: 7. The CDR3 reads CASSSPGQGAGNEQFF. As DNA, the CDR3 is TGTGCCAGCAGTTCACCGGGACAGGGGGCCGGCAATGAGCAGTTCTTC.

The chain combines TRBV11-3 with TRBJ1-1, with TRBD1 as a possible D gene (5 bases). V dropped 7 bases and J dropped 4 bases, with 16 bases sitting between them. This CDR3 contains 14 residues. Looked up from germline, CDR1 is SGHNT and CDR2 is YENEEA. The CDR3: CASTQVVGGTEAFF. The CDR3 DNA reads as TGTGCCAGCACCCAGGTTGTGGGGGGCACTGAAGCTTTCTTT.

The rearrangement uses TRBV29-1 and TRBJ2-3; TRBD1 might be the D (6 bases). CDR1 is SQVTM, CDR2 ANQGSEA, per germline. With 1 base removed from V and 6 bases from J, the gap between germline ends came to 17 bases. The CDR3 extends over 15 amino acids. For the CDR3, the DNA is TGCAGCGTTGAAGTTGCTAGTAAAAGGGGGGATACGCAGTATTTT. Translating gives CSVEVASKRGDTQYF.

The V gene is TRBV14, the J gene TRBJ2-1; TRBD2 matches at 9 bases. V lost 4 bases to trimming and J lost 3 bases; unmatched junction nucleotides: 7. Germline V CDR1 and CDR2: SGHDN, FVKESK. The length of the CDR3 is 16 residues. CDR3 sequence: CASSPPGLAIYNEQFF. The CDR3 DNA is TGTGCCAGCAGCCCGCCAGGACTAGCGATCTACAATGAGCAGTTCTTC.

The genes are TRBV30 and TRBJ1-4, with D possibly matching TRBD1 (5 bases). Deletions cut 5 bases from V and 7 bases from J, with 17 bases between. CDR3 length: 14 amino acids. CDR1 is GTSNPN and CDR2 is SVGIG in the germline V gene (reference sequence). Here the CDR3 reads CAWRIDSRVEKLFF. CDR3 DNA: TGTGCCTGGCGGATAGACAGCCGAGTTGAAAAACTGTTTTTT.

This clone was detected only once. The V gene is TRBV28, the J gene TRBJ1-1; D uncertain. V gave up 5 bases and J gave up 3 bases, with 16 bases separating them. The CDR3 spans 15 residues. Germline V gives CDR1 MDHEN, CDR2 SYDVKM. The CDR3 loop is CASSLAGRKDTEAFF. Here the CDR3 DNA reads TGTGCCAGCAGTCTCGCAGGAAGAAAAGACACTGAAGCTTTCTTT.

CDR3 DNA sequence: TGTGCCAGCAGTTTGGGAGGGACTAGCGGCACTTTCGAGCAGTACTTC. Translating it yields CASSLGGTSGTFEQYF. This chain uses TRBV28 with TRBJ2-7; 11 bases line up with TRBD2. Germline V gene sequence: CDR1 MDHEN, CDR2 SYDVKM. This CDR3 is built from 16 residues. V lost 3 bases and J lost 6; bases outside the gene matches: 10.

This chain links TRBV2 with TRBJ2-7; 7 bases are a match to TRBD2. The CDR3 is made up of 12 amino acids. J gave up 3 bases and V 5 bases, and 1 base lay outside the gene matches. CDR1 and CDR2 (germline): SNHLY, FYNNEI. The CDR3 sequence is CASSRTSYEQYF. CDR3 in DNA: TGTGCCAGCAGTAGGACTAGCTACGAGCAGTACTTC.

The CDR3 DNA follows: TGTGCCAGCAGTGAAGCAGGGGGCGAGCCCCAGCATTTT. As protein: CASSEAGGEPQHF. The chain couples TRBV2 to TRBJ1-5; TRBD1 aligns across 7 bases. This CDR3 has 13 amino acids. The V gene's germline CDR1 is SNHLY and CDR2 FYNNEI. Trimming cost V 0 bases and J 8 bases; bases outside gene matches: 1.

The chain uses TRBV6-5 and TRBJ2-1, with D uncertain. This CDR3 comprises 13 residues. The germline CDR1 and CDR2 sequences are MNHEY and SVGAGI. V lost 2 bases and J lost 10, with 12 bases in between. CDR3 bases: TGTGCCAGCAGTTACGGCAGACAATCGGAGCAGTTCTTC. As protein: CASSYGRQSEQFF.

The CDR3 here is CASSPNSQNQPQHF. The CDR3 nucleotides read TGTGCCAGCAGTCCTAACAGCCAAAATCAGCCCCAGCATTTT. The rearrangement links TRBV6-5 to TRBJ1-5, with unresolved D. Germline loops: CDR1 MNHEY, CDR2 SVGAGI. V lost 5 bases and J lost 4, with 12 bases in between. The CDR3 runs 14 residues.

This sequence joins TRBV28 and TRBJ2-3; 8 positions agree with TRBD2. After removal of 1 base from V and 5 bases from J, the junction contained 11 bases not matched to a gene. The CDR3 extends over 17 amino acids. Germline V CDR1 and CDR2: MDHEN, SYDVKM. CDR3 protein: CASSLLDGRAGGDTQYF. CDR3 DNA: TGTGCCAGCAGTTTATTGGACGGGAGGGCCGGGGGAGATACGCAGTATTTT.

The chain recombines TRBV2 with TRBJ1-2; tentative D call: TRBD1 (6 bases). The CDR3 is 16 residues long. Per the germline V gene, CDR1 is SNHLY and CDR2 is FYNNEI. V lost 5 bases and J 1 base, leaving 17 bases between the germline ends. The CDR3 loop reads CASSYLGTPSNYGYTF. The CDR3 coding sequence is TGTGCCAGCAGTTACTTAGGGACACCAAGTAACTATGGCTACACCTTC.

The V call is TRBV5-5, the J call TRBJ2-2; the D is unclear. V dropped 0 bases and J dropped 4 bases, with 7 bases sitting between them. Germline lookup yields CDR1 SGHKS and CDR2 YYEKEE (reference sequence). There are 14 residues in the CDR3. The CDR3 bases are TGTGCCAGCAGCTTGGGATGGGCCACCGGGGAGCTGTTTTTT. This gives the protein CASSLGWATGELFF.